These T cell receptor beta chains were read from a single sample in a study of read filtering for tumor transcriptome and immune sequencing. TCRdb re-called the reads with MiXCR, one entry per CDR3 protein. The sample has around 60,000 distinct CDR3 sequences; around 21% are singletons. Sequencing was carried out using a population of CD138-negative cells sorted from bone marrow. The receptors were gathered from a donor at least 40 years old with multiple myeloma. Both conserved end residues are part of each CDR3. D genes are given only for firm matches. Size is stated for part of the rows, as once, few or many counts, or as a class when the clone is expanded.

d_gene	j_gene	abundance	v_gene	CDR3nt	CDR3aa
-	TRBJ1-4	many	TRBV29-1	TGCAGCGTTGAAGTGGCACGGCGGGATGGGAAACTGTTTTTT	CSVEVARRDGKLFF
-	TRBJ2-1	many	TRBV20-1	TGCAGTGCCAGCCGGGACTCGAGCTCCTACAATGAGCAGTTCTTC	CSASRDSSSYNEQFF
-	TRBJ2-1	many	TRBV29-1	TGCAGCGTTGTTAGCTACAATGAGCAGTTCTTC	CSVVSYNEQFF
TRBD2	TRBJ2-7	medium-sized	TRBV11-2	TGTGCCAGCAGTCCAGTACACCCAGCGGGGGGCGGGGAGCAGTACTTC	CASSPVHPAGGGEQYF
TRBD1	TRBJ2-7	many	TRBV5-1	TGCGCCAGCAGCACTGGGACAGCCAACTCCTACGAGCAGTACTTC	CASSTGTANSYEQYF
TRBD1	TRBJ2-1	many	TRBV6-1	TGTGCCAGCAGACGGACAGGGCAAAGCTCCTACAATGAGCAGTTCTTC	CASRRTGQSSYNEQFF
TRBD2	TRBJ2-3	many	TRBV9	TGTGCCAGCACCCCCGGGACTAGCGGAACAGATACGCAGTATTTT	CASTPGTSGTDTQYF
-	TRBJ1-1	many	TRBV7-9	TGTGCCAGCAGCTTTGATTTATCCCCGAGTGAAGCTTTCTTT	CASSFDLSPSEAFF
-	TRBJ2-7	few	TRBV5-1	TGCGCCAGCAGCTTGCTAGGACGTGGGTCCTACGAGCAGTACTTC	CASSLLGRGSYEQYF
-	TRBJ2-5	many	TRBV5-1	TGCGCCAGCAGCTTTCGGGACGGCCAAGAGACCCAGTACTTC	CASSFRDGQETQYF
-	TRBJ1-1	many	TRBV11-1	TGTGCCAGCAGCCTTAGGCGGAACACTGAAGCTTTCTTT	CASSLRRNTEAFF
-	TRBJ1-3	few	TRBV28	TGTGCCAGCAGTTTCCCGGGACGCCGCAGGAGAGCCATATATTTT	CASSFPGRRRRAIYF
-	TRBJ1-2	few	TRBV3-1	TGTGCCAGCAGCCAAGCGGACAAAGGCTACACCTTC	CASSQADKGYTF
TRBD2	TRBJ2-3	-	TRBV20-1	TGCAGTGCTAGAGATAGGAGACTAGCAACAGATACGCAGTATTTT	CSARDRRLATDTQYF
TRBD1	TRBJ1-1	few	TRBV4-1	TGCGCCAGCAGCCAAGGGGGACAGCTGAACACTGAAGCTTTCTTT	CASSQGGQLNTEAFF
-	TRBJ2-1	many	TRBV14	TGTGCCAGCAGCCAAGACGGGATCTCTCGGAATGAGCAGTTCTTC	CASSQDGISRNEQFF
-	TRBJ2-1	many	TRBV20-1	TGCAGTGCTCCCACGTCCTCCTACAATGAGCAGTTCTTC	CSAPTSSYNEQFF
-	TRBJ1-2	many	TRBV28	TGTGCCAGCAACCCAATGGGCTACTATGGCTACACCTTC	CASNPMGYYGYTF
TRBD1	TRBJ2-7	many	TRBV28	TGTGCCATAACCCCGGGACAGGGAACGGGGGAGCAGTACTTC	CAITPGQGTGEQYF
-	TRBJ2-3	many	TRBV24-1	TGTGCCACCTCCGCCCGGGACGGATACACAGATACGCAGTATTTT	CATSARDGYTDTQYF
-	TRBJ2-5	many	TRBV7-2	TGTGCCAGCAGCTTTCATGAGACCCAGTACTTC	CASSFHETQYF
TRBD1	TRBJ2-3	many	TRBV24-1	TGTGCCACCAGCTTGACAGGGGGCCAAACAGATACGCAGTATTTT	CATSLTGGQTDTQYF
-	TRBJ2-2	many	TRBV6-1	TGTGCCAGCAGTGAGAGTTCCGGTTGGGTCGGGGAGCTGTTTTTT	CASSESSGWVGELFF
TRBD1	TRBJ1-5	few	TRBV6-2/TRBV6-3	TGTGCCAGCTCTGATCCGACAGGGGGCGACCAGCCCCAGCATTTT	CASSDPTGGDQPQHF
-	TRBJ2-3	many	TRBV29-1	TGCAGCGCGGACAGGGATCGACTAGCGGGCACAGATACGCAGTATTTT	CSADRDRLAGTDTQYF
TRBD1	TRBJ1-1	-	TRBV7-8	TGTGCCAGCAGCTCCCGGGACAGCTTGAACACTGAAGCTTCCTTT	CASSSRDSLNTEASF
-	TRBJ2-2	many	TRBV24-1	TGTGCCACCCGAGCCAGCAACACCGGGGAGCTGTTTTTT	CATRASNTGELFF
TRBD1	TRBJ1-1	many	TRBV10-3	TGTGCCATCAGTGGGACAGGGGGGAACACTGAAGCTTTCTTT	CAISGTGGNTEAFF
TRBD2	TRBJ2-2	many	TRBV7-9	TGTGCCAGCAGCTTAGCGCGATCTAGCGGGGGATCGAACACCGGGGAGCTGTTTTTT	CASSLARSSGGSNTGELFF
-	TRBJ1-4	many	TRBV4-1	TGCGCCAGCAGCCAGACCTCCGGGACCCTTCCCGAAAAACTGTTTTTT	CASSQTSGTLPEKLFF
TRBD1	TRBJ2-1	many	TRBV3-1	TGTGCCAGCGAACAGGGGAAAAGAAAGTCCTACAATGAGCAGTTCTTC	CASEQGKRKSYNEQFF
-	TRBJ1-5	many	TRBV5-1	TGCGCCAGCAGCGAGGGGGGCAGGGGCAATCAGCCCCAGCATTTT	CASSEGGRGNQPQHF
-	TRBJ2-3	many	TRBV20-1	TGCAGTGCTAGTGTAGCGGCAAGCACAGATACGCAGTATTTT	CSASVAASTDTQYF
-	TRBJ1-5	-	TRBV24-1	TGTGCCTCCACCGGGGGGGCCGGACAGCCCCAGCATTTT	CASTGGAGQPQHF
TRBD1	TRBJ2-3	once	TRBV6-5	TGTGCCTGCAGTTACGGGACAGGGGGCGTAGATACGCAGTATTTT	CACSYGTGGVDTQYF
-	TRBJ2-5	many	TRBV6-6	TGTGCCAGCAGTTACCTACCGAGGGAGACCCAGTACTTC	CASSYLPRETQYF
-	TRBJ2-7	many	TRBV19	TGTGCCAGCCAGGGCGGGACACCGACCTCATACGAGCAGTACTTC	CASQGGTPTSYEQYF
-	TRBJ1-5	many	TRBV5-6	TGTGCCAGCAGCTTGGAAGGCAGGCAGCCCCAGCATTTT	CASSLEGRQPQHF
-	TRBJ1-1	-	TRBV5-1	TGCGCCAGCAGCTTGGTCGGCAGTTCTAGGGCTGAAGCTTTCTTT	CASSLVGSSRAEAFF
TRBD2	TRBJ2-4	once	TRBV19	TGTGCCACCACACCGGGAGGTGCCAAAAACATTCAGTACTTC	CATTPGGAKNIQYF
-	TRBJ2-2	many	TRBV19	TGTGCCAGTAGGAGAGGGGATCATATCGGGGAGCTGTTTTTT	CASRRGDHIGELFF
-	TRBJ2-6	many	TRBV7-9	TGTGCCAGCAGCTCCTCCATCGATTCTGGGGCCAACGTCCTGACTTTC	CASSSSIDSGANVLTF
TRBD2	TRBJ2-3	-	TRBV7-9	TGTGCCAGCAGCGCCGCGGGGAGCGGGGGCACAGATACGCAGTATTTT	CASSAAGSGGTDTQYF
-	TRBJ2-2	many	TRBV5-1	TGCGCCAGCAGCGAGACAGGGAGGGCCGGGGAGCTGTTTTTT	CASSETGRAGELFF
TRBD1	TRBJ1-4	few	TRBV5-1	TGCGCCAGCAGCCCTACAGGGGGCGGAAAGGAAAAACTGTTTTTT	CASSPTGGGKEKLFF
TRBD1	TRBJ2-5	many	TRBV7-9	TGTGCCAGCAGCCGGGACAGGGCGGAGACCCAGTACTTC	CASSRDRAETQYF
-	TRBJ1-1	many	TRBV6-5	TGTGCCAGCAGTTACTCGTGGGACGGGAACACTGAAGCTTTCTTT	CASSYSWDGNTEAFF
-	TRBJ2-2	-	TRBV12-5	TGTGCTGGTGGTTTGGTACAAGGCGGGACCGGGGAGCTGTTTTTT	CAGGLVQGGTGELFF
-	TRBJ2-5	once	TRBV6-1	TGTGCCAGCAGTGTGGGGGGGAAGGGGGAGATCCAGTACTTC	CASSVGGKGEIQYF
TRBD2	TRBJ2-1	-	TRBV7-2	TGTGCCTGCAGCTTCGCTACCGGGTCTAGCGGGAGTCATGAGCAGTTCTTC	CACSFATGSSGSHEQFF
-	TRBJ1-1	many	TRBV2	TGTGCCAGCAGCCCATGGGCCTCCGGGGTCGAGCCTGAAGCTTTCTTT	CASSPWASGVEPEAFF
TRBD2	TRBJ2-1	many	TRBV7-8	TGTGCCAGCAGCTTGGGGACTAGCGGGAGGTTATCCGCGGCCTACAATGAGCAGTTCTTC	CASSLGTSGRLSAAYNEQFF
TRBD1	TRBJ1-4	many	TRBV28	TGTGCCAGCAGGGTGTCCGGGACAGGGGGCGGAAAACTGTTTTTT	CASRVSGTGGGKLFF
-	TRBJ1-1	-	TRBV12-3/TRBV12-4	TGTGCCAGCAGTTTAAGAGGGATCGACACTGAAGCTTTCTTT	CASSLRGIDTEAFF
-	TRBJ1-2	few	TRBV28	TGTGCCAGCCGGTGGGGAGGGGTCAACTATGGCTACACCTTC	CASRWGGVNYGYTF